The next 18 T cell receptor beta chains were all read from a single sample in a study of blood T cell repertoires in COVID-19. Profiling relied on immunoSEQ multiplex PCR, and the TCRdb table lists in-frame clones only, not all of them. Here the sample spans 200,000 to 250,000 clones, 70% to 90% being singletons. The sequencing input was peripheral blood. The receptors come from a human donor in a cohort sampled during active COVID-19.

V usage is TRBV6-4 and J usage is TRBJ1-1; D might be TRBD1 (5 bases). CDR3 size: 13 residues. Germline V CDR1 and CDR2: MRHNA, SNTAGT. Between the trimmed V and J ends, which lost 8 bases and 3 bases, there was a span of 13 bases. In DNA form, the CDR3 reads TGTGCCAGCTCTCAACGGGGGGACACTGAAGCTTTCTTT. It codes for CASSQRGDTEAFF.

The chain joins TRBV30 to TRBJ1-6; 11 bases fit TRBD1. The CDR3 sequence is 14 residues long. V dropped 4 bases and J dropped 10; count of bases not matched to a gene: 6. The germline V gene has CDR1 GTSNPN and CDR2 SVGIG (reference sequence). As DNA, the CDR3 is TGTGCCTGGACCCCGGACAGGGGGCGATCACCCCTCCACTTT. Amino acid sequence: CAWTPDRGRSPLHF.

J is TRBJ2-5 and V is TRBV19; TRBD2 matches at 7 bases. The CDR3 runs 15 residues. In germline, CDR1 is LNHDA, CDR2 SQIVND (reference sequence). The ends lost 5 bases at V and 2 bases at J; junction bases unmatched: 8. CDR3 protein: CASSAGVLEQETQYF. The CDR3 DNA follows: TGTGCCAGTAGTGCGGGGGTTTTGGAACAAGAGACCCAGTACTTC.

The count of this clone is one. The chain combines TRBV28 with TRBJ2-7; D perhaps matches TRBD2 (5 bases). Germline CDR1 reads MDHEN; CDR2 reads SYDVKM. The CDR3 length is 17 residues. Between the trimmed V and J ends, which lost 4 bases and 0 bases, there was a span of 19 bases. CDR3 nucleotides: TGTGCCAGCAGTTCTCTGAGCTCCCTGGGGAGCTCCTACGAGCAGTACTTC. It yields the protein CASSSLSSLGSSYEQYF.

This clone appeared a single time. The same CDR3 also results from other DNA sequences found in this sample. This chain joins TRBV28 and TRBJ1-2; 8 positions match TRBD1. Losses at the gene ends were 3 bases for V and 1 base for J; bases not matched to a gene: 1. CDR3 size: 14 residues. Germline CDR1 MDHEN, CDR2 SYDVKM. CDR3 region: CASSFGQGNYGYTF. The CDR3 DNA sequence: TGTGCCAGCAGTTTTGGACAGGGTAACTATGGCTACACCTTC.

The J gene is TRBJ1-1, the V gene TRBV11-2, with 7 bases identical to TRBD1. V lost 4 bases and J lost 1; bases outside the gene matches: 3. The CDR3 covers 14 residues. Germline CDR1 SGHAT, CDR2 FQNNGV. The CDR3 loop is CASSYRGRNTEAFF. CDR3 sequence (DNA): TGTGCCAGCAGCTACAGGGGACGGAACACTGAAGCTTTCTTT.

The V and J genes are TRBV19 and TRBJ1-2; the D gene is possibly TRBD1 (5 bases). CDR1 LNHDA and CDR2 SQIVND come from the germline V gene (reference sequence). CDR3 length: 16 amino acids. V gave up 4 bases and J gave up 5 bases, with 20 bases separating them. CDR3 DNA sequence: TGTGCCAGTAGTACCACAGTGGCACAGGAACCTTATGGCTACACCTTC. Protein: CASSTTVAQEPYGYTF.

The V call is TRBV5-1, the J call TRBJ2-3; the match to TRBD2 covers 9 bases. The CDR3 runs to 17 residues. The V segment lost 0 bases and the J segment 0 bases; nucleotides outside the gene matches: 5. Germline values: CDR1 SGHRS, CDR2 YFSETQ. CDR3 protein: CASSLAATSGSTDTQYF. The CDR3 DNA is TGCGCCAGCAGCTTGGCCGCAACTAGCGGGAGCACAGATACGCAGTATTTT.

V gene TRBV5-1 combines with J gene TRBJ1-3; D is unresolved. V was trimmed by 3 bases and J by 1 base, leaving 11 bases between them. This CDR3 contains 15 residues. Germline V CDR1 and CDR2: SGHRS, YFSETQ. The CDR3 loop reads CASSSGLRSGNTIYF. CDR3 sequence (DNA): TGCGCCAGCAGCTCTGGGTTGAGGTCTGGAAACACCATATATTTT. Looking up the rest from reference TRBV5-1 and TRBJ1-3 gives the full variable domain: KAGVTQTPRYLIKTRGQQVTLSCSPISGHRSVSWYQQTPGQGLQFLFEYFSETQRNKGNFPGRFSGRQFSNSRSEMNVSTLELGDSALYLCASSSGLRSGNTIYFGEGSWLTVV.

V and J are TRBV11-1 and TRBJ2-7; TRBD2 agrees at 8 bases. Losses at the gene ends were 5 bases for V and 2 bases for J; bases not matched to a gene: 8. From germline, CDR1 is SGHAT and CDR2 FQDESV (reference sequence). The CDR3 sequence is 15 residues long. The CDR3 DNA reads TGTGCCAGCAGCCTTCAGTTCGGGGGGGCCTACGAGCAGTACTTC. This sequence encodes CASSLQFGGAYEQYF.

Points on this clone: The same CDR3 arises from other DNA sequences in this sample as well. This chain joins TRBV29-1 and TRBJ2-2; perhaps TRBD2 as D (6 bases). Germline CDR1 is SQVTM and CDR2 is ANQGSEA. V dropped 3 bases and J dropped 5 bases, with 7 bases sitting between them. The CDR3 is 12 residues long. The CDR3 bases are TGCAGCGTTGAGGGGGGTACCGGGGAGCTGTTTTTT. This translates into CSVEGGTGELFF.

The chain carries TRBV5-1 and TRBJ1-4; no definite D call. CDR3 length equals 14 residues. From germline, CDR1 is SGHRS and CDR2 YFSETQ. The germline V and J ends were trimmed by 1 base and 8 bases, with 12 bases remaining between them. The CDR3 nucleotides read TGCGCCAGCAGCTTGAACACAGACGGCGAAAAACTGTTTTTT. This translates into CASSLNTDGEKLFF.

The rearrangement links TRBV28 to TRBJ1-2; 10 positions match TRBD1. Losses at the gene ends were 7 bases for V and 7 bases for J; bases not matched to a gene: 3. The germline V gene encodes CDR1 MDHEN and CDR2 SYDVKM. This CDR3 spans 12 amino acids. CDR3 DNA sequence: TGTGCCAGCACGACAGGGGGCGCTGGCTACACCTTC. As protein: CASTTGGAGYTF.

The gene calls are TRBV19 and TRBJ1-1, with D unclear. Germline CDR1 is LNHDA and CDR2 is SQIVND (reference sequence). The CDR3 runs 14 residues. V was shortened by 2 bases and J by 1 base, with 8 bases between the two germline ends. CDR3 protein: CASSISSGNTEAFF. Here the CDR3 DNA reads TGTGCCAGTAGTATATCATCCGGGAACACTGAAGCTTTCTTT.

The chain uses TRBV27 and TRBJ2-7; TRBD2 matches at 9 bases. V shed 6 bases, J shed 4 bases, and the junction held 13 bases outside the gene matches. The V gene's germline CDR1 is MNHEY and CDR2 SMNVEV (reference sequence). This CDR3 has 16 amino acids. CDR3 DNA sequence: TGTGCCAGCAGCCCCGGGGCAGCGGGAGGAGGATACGAGCAGTACTTC. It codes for CASSPGAAGGGYEQYF.

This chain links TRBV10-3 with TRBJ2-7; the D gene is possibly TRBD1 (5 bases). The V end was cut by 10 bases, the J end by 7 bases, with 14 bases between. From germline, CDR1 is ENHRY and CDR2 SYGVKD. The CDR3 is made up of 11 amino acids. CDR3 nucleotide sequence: TGTGCCACAAAGGGGCTGGGGGAGCAGTACTTC. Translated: CATKGLGEQYF.

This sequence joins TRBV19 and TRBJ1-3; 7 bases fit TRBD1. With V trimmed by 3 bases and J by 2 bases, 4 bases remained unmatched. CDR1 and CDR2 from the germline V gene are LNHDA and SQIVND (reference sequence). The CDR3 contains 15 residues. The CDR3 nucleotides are TGTGCCAGTAGTATGGGACAGAGAGCTGGAAACACCATATATTTT. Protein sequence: CASSMGQRAGNTIYF.

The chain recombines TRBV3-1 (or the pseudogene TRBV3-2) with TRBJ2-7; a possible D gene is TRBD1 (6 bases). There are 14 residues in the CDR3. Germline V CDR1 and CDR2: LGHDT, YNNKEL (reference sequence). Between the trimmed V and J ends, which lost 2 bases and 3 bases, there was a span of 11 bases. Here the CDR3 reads CASSQRARGYEQYF. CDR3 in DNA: TGTGCCAGCAGCCAACGGGCCAGGGGCTACGAGCAGTACTTC.